This T cell receptor beta chain came from a study of Ad26.COV2.S vaccination and SARS-CoV-2 variants. Study-wide background: Donor participated within the Ad26.COV2.S arm of the COV1001 trial. By the intramuscular route, Ad26.COV2.S was given once, or twice 56 days apart. Study-level results: Spike-specific TCR breadth was greater after Ad26.COV2.S than placebo.

Germline loops: CDR1 SEHNR, CDR2 FQNEAQ (reference sequence). This CDR3 comprises 14 residues. Trimming cost V 5 bases and J 0 bases, with 10 bases left between them. A note on this clone: Its specificity is unknown.

Treatment indicated: 15 to 20 received Ad26.COV2.S at low or high dose, single or two shots; about 5 received placebo; per-sample allocation not given. Repertoires come from day 63 after the first vaccine or placebo injection. SARS-CoV-2 spike from the Wuhan strain was encoded by the vaccine, an Ad26 vector. Clones were sequenced by immunoSEQ multiplex PCR, and TCRdb holds only the in-frame ones, with some missing. The sample has roughly 300,000 clones; 88% are singletons. The chain carries TRBV7-9 and TRBJ1-1; unclear D gene. The sequenced sample was peripheral blood, obtained in a trial of Ad26.COV2.S vaccine versus placebo. The receptor's source is a person aged 18-65 years who received the Ad26.COV2.S COVID-19 vaccine or a placebo. This CDR3 is CASSGREMNTEAFF. In nucleotides, the CDR3 is TGTGCCAGCAGCGGACGGGAAATGAACACTGAAGCTTTCTTT.